A single sample is the source of the 25 T cell receptor beta chains below, sequenced in a study of OX40 agonist ivuxolimab in advanced cancers. Profiled with immunoSEQ multiplex PCR; TCRdb holds only in-frame clones, not every one. Of approximately 41,000 clones in the sample, roughly 87% were seen once. This specimen was CD4+ or CD8+ T cells sorted from blood, taken in a trial of the OX40 agonist ivuxolimab. Receptors were obtained from an adult with an advanced solid tumor such as melanoma, head and neck, liver or kidney cancer.

The rearrangement joins TRBV18 to TRBJ2-7; unclear D gene. Germline lookup yields CDR1 KGHSH and CDR2 LQKENI. V shed 2 bases and J shed 3 bases, with 5 bases lying between them. The CDR3 extends over 12 amino acids. As DNA, the CDR3 is TGTGCCAGCTCACCAGACGGCTACGAGCAGTACTTC. This encodes CASSPDGYEQYF. Complete variable domain (other parts from reference TRBV18 and TRBJ2-7): NAGVMQNPRHLVRRRGQEARLRCSPMKGHSHVYWYRQLPEEGLKFMVYLQKENIIDESGMPKERFSAEFPKEGPSILRIQQVVRGDSAAYFCASSPDGYEQYFGPGTRLTVT.

This rearrangement joins TRBV2 to TRBJ2-1; a possible D gene is TRBD2 (5 bases). Trimming removed 5 bases from V and 5 bases from J, with 13 bases in between. Germline-derived CDR1 and CDR2 are SNHLY and FYNNEI. The CDR3 has 14 amino acids. The CDR3: CASSNPDGNNEQFF. The CDR3 DNA is TGTGCCAGCAGTAATCCGGACGGGAACAATGAGCAGTTCTTC.

The chain carries TRBV27 and TRBJ1-4; maybe TRBD1 (6 bases). The germline CDR1 and CDR2 sequences are MNHEY and SMNVEV (reference sequence). This CDR3 comprises 17 residues. The ends were cut back, 2 bases at V and 4 bases at J, with 17 bases in the middle. CDR3 in DNA: TGTGCCAGCAGTTTAAGCCCTCCGGGACACATTAATGAAAAACTGTTTTTT. It encodes CASSLSPPGHINEKLFF.

This chain uses TRBV5-4 with TRBJ2-4; D possibly matches TRBD1 or TRBD2 (6 bases each). V lost 0 bases and J 0 bases, leaving 13 bases between the germline ends. CDR3 size: 17 residues. CDR1 and CDR2 (germline): SGHNT, YYREEE (reference sequence). CDR3 nucleotide sequence: TGTGCCAGCAGCTTGGCCATGGGGGGCGCAGCCAAAAACATTCAGTACTTC. Translation: CASSLAMGGAAKNIQYF.

This clone was seen just once. The same CDR3 is also encoded by other DNA sequences in this sample. This chain uses TRBV9 with TRBJ2-7, with D uncertain. V was pared by 2 bases and J by 5 bases, with 5 bases between. This CDR3 has 11 residues. Germline CDR1 SGDLS, CDR2 YYNGEE. CDR3 sequence reads: CASSVGNEQYF. The CDR3 nucleotides read TGTGCCAGCAGCGTGGGCAACGAGCAGTACTTC.

Here the CDR3 reads CASSTTGTVSSYEQYF. The CDR3 nucleotides read TGCGCCAGCAGCACAACCGGGACGGTGAGCTCCTACGAGCAGTACTTC. The J gene is TRBJ2-7, the V gene TRBV5-1; D possibly uses TRBD1 or TRBD2 (5 bases each). This CDR3 has 16 residues. The V gene lost 4 bases and the J gene lost 0 bases, with 17 bases spanning the gap. Germline lookup yields CDR1 SGHRS and CDR2 YFSETQ.

This chain connects TRBV4-1 to TRBJ2-3; 12 bases are shared with TRBD2. Per the germline V gene, CDR1 is MGHRA and CDR2 is YSYEKL. V lost 1 base to trimming and J lost 2 bases; unmatched junction nucleotides: 10. CDR3 length: 19 residues. The DNA of the CDR3 is TGCGCCAGCAGCCAAGGGAGACTAGCGGGGGAGCCTATCACAGATACGCAGTATTTT. Encoded protein: CASSQGRLAGEPITDTQYF.

The gene calls are TRBV21-1 and TRBJ1-2; TRBD1 reflects the table's D call only, with no check against the DNA. TRBV21-1 is listed as a pseudogene. This CDR3 is 16 amino acids long. CDR3 bases: TGTGCCAGCAGCAAACCTTCTGGGACAGGGGGCCATGGCTACACCTTC. Amino acid sequence: CASSKPSGTGGHGYTF.

This chain uses TRBV29-1 with TRBJ2-5; 7 bases match TRBD1. The germline V gene has CDR1 SQVTM and CDR2 ANQGSEA. V lost 6 bases to trimming and J lost 1 base; unmatched junction nucleotides: 5. The CDR3 spans 13 residues. The CDR3 sequence is CSVLGQSQETQYF. CDR3 DNA sequence: TGCAGCGTCCTGGGACAGAGCCAAGAGACCCAGTACTTC.

J is TRBJ1-5 and V is TRBV9, with 7 bases that match TRBD1. Per the germline V gene, CDR1 is SGDLS and CDR2 is YYNGEE. The CDR3 is made up of 16 amino acids. V gave up 3 bases and J gave up 3 bases; unmatched junction bases: 9. The CDR3 DNA sequence: TGTGCCAGCAGCGATGGGACAGAAGAGCTCAATCAGCCCCAGCATTTT. Translation gives CASSDGTEELNQPQHF.

The chain recombines TRBV6-5 with TRBJ2-7; 8 bases match TRBD2. The trim removed 7 bases at V and 2 bases at J, leaving 4 bases unmatched. Germline V CDR1 and CDR2: MNHEY, SVGAGI. The CDR3 sequence is 13 residues long. The CDR3 loop reads CASTLAGTYEQYF. The CDR3 bases are TGTGCCAGCACTCTAGCGGGCACCTACGAGCAGTACTTC.

DNA of the CDR3: TGTGCCAGCAGCCCAGGGGTTTCTGGCTACACCTTC. This translates into CASSPGVSGYTF. The gene calls are TRBV7-9 and TRBJ1-2; maybe TRBD1 (6 bases). The CDR3 consists of 12 residues. Trimming took 5 bases from V and 7 from J, leaving 11 bases between them. Per the germline V gene, CDR1 is SEHNR and CDR2 is FQNEAQ (reference sequence).

This chain links TRBV14 with TRBJ2-7, with 9 bases matching TRBD2. V gave up 6 bases and J gave up 4 bases; unmatched junction bases: 4. CDR3 size: 13 residues. Germline V CDR1 and CDR2: SGHDN, FVKESK. The CDR3: CASRRGGEYEQYF. The CDR3 DNA reads as TGTGCCAGCAGGCGGGGGGGGGAATACGAGCAGTACTTC.

The rearrangement uses TRBV6-5 and TRBJ2-1; the D is unclear. The germline V gene has CDR1 MNHEY and CDR2 SVGAGI. The V gene lost 7 bases and the J gene lost 3 bases, with 7 bases spanning the gap. The CDR3 consists of 12 residues. CDR3 residues: CASISGYNEQFF. The CDR3 DNA is TGTGCCAGCATTTCAGGCTACAATGAGCAGTTCTTC.

V gene TRBV28 combines with J gene TRBJ2-2; 8 nucleotides line up with TRBD1. Germline loops: CDR1 MDHEN, CDR2 SYDVKM. The CDR3 length is 14 residues. With V trimmed by 5 bases and J by 7 bases, 6 bases remained unmatched. DNA of the CDR3: TGTGCCAGCAGTAGCAGGGGGCGCCTCGGGGAGCTGTTTTTT. Amino acids: CASSSRGRLGELFF.

V gene TRBV5-1 combines with J gene TRBJ2-7; 8 nucleotides match TRBD1. From germline, CDR1 is SGHRS and CDR2 YFSETQ. The CDR3 is 18 amino acids. V gave up 0 bases and J gave up 4 bases; unmatched junction bases: 15. In DNA, the CDR3 is TGCGCCAGCAGCTTGGAAGGGGGACAGGTTTTAGGAAGGTACGAGCAGTACTTC. Its protein product is CASSLEGGQVLGRYEQYF.

The chain uses TRBV5-1 and TRBJ1-2, with TRBD1 identical over 7 bases. V was clipped by 5 bases and J by 5 bases; unmatched bases: 6. Germline loops: CDR1 SGHRS, CDR2 YFSETQ. The CDR3 consists of 13 residues. The CDR3 DNA reads TGCGCCAGCAGACCCGACAGGGCTTATGGCTACACCTTC. The encoded protein is CASRPDRAYGYTF.

The chain carries TRBV4-1 and TRBJ2-7; D gene ambiguous. V was cut by 4 bases and J by 6 bases, with 13 bases left in between. Germline V CDR1 and CDR2: MGHRA, YSYEKL. This CDR3 contains 13 residues. In DNA form, the CDR3 reads TGCGCCAGCAGCCGGGCCGGCGTGGGCGAGCAGTACTTC. Protein sequence: CASSRAGVGEQYF.

This clone showed up just a few times. This rearrangement joins TRBV6-5 to TRBJ1-5; no clear D gene. The CDR3 is 15 amino acids. The germline V gene has CDR1 MNHEY and CDR2 SVGAGI. Trimming took off 5 bases at V and 2 bases at J, with 13 bases between the two ends. In DNA form, the CDR3 reads TGTGCCAGCAGTCCTTCTCCGGGAGGCAATCAGCCCCAGCATTTT. It yields the protein CASSPSPGGNQPQHF.

The genes are TRBV7-8 and TRBJ2-1; 8 nucleotides line up with TRBD2. The trim removed 4 bases at V and 7 bases at J, leaving 3 bases unmatched. The CDR3 length is 13 residues. The V gene's germline CDR1 is SGHVS and CDR2 FQNEAQ. This chain's CDR3 is CASSSASGNEQFF. CDR3 nucleotides: TGTGCCAGCAGCTCCGCTAGCGGGAATGAGCAGTTCTTC.

The CDR3 sequence is CASSQASIWASGGPHYNEQFF. The CDR3 region has the DNA TGCGCCAGCAGCCAAGCCTCCATTTGGGCTAGCGGGGGCCCCCACTACAATGAGCAGTTCTTC. The V call is TRBV4-1, the J call TRBJ2-1, with 10 bases lining up with TRBD2. The J segment lost 3 bases and the V segment lost 1 base, leaving 18 bases of the junction unmatched. The germline V gene encodes CDR1 MGHRA and CDR2 YSYEKL. The length of the CDR3 is 21 residues.

The rearrangement links TRBV19 to TRBJ1-1, with D hard to call. The CDR3 loop spans 14 amino acids. V lost 7 bases, J lost 8 bases, and 20 bases lay in between. Per the germline V gene, CDR1 is LNHDA and CDR2 is SQIVND (reference sequence). CDR3 nucleotides: TGTGCCAGTACCGCGGCCGGCCTAGCCCCCGAAGCTTTCTTT. Its protein is CASTAAGLAPEAFF. The full variable domain, rest sourced from reference TRBV19 and TRBJ1-1, is DGGITQSPKYLFRKEGQNVTLSCEQNLNHDAMYWYRQDPGQGLRLIYYSQIVNDFQKGDIAEGYSVSREKKESFPLTVTSAQKNPTAFYLCASTAAGLAPEAFFGQGTRLTVV.

The chain couples TRBV4-1 to TRBJ2-2, with D possibly TRBD2 on 6 matching bases. This CDR3 is built from 15 residues. V was pared by 0 bases and J by 5 bases, with 10 bases between. CDR1 and CDR2 (germline): MGHRA, YSYEKL. CDR3 bases: TGCGCCAGCAGCCAAGAAACTGGGGGGACCGGGGAGCTGTTTTTT. Residues: CASSQETGGTGELFF.

This clone turned up a few times. The chain recombines TRBV10-3 with TRBJ1-4; 7 nucleotides line up with TRBD1. Germline V gene sequence: CDR1 ENHRY, CDR2 SYGVKD. This CDR3 is built from 16 residues. The ends lost 6 bases at V and 0 bases at J; junction bases unmatched: 7. As DNA, the CDR3 is TGTGCCATCAGCGTCGGGACAGTTGCAACTAATGAAAAACTGTTTTTT. Its protein product is CAISVGTVATNEKLFF.

This sequence joins TRBV9 and TRBJ2-5; TRBD2 matches 7 bases. The V gene end was trimmed by 0 bases and the J gene end by 3 bases; junction bases not matched to a gene: 2. The length of the CDR3 is 14 residues. Looked up from germline, CDR1 is SGDLS and CDR2 is YYNGEE. Here the CDR3 DNA reads TGTGCCAGCAGCGTAGGTACTAGCGAAGAGACCCAGTACTTC. It is translated as CASSVGTSEETQYF.